These T cell receptor beta chains were read from a single sample in a study of blood T cell repertoires in COVID-19. Measured with immunoSEQ multiplex PCR; TCRdb has only the in-frame clones, and not every one. This table holds 200,000 or so clones, 80% to 85% found once. Source material: PBMCs or T cells enriched from blood (not recorded which). The source is a man in his forties who had recovered from COVID-19. Both conserved end residues are trimmed from each CDR3. Fields, in order: clone size, V gene, D gene, J gene, CDR3 protein. A D gene is named only where the DNA matches it firmly. The size field is filled for only some rows; it gives once, few, many or a size class.

>NA|TRBV21-1|NA|TRBJ1-5
ASSIRQGAQPQH
>few|TRBV7-6|NA|TRBJ2-2
ASSLFGDGELF
>few|TRBV11-2|NA|TRBJ2-7
ASSYPGAYEQY
>NA|TRBV11-2|NA|TRBJ2-1
ASRGGVEQF
>few|TRBV30|NA|TRBJ1-6
AWSVQSSYNSPLH
>NA|TRBV15|NA|TRBJ2-2
ATSRDGAGESTGELF
>NA|TRBV25-1|TRBD1|TRBJ1-1
ASSESGRGGWVPEAF
>NA|TRBV11-3|TRBD2|TRBJ2-3
ASSSRTSGSTDTQY
>NA|TRBV15|TRBD2|TRBJ2-1
ATSREMSSGGAYEQF
>NA|TRBV7-9|NA|TRBJ1-4
ASAQEGRTENEKLF
>NA|TRBV5-4|NA|TRBJ1-6
ASSLDRGADSPLH
>NA|TRBV28|NA|TRBJ1-1
ASSLPVGAEAF
>NA|TRBV5-8|NA|TRBJ1-3
ASSLYFGAGNTIY
>NA|TRBV2|TRBD1|TRBJ2-5
ASSVLQGQETQY
>NA|TRBV5-4|NA|TRBJ1-2
ASSQRGGVGYGYT
>NA|TRBV27|NA|TRBJ2-3
ASSLSNFPHTQY
>NA|TRBV21-1|NA|TRBJ1-6
ASSKVSEQESYNSPLH
>NA|TRBV6-5|NA|TRBJ1-2
ASSYSQGTYGYT
>few|TRBV4-1|NA|TRBJ1-5
ASSYNIQGRNQPQH
>NA|TRBV28|NA|TRBJ1-6
ASSPNRFSDLH
>NA|TRBV29-1|NA|TRBJ1-1
SVDPTGPDTEAF
>NA|TRBV6-1|NA|TRBJ2-7
ASSDLLLADSYEQY
>NA|TRBV28|NA|TRBJ2-7
ASNGGSTYEQY
>NA|TRBV28|NA|TRBJ1-2
AMGGPSSNYGYT
>NA|TRBV11-2|NA|TRBJ1-1
ASSFGLKGGGTEAF
>NA|TRBV5-4|TRBD1|TRBJ1-1
ASSPTGGEMAF
>NA|TRBV6-2/TRBV6-3|NA|TRBJ1-6
ASSYRSANSPLH
>NA|TRBV7-9|NA|TRBJ2-1
ASSSTGPETRNNEQF
>NA|TRBV19|NA|TRBJ1-5
ASSIQSGVNQPQH
>NA|TRBV18|TRBD1|TRBJ1-3
ASSRTGQGNTIY
>NA|TRBV5-1|NA|TRBJ1-5
ASSLAGRGSSNQPQH
>NA|TRBV7-9|NA|TRBJ1-5
ASSLEANQPQH
>NA|TRBV5-6|NA|TRBJ2-2
ASSLVTGRSNTGELF
>NA|TRBV9|NA|TRBJ1-2
ASSPEAFSGYGYT
>NA|TRBV27|NA|TRBJ2-1
ASSFIERDTYNEQF
>NA|TRBV21-1|NA|TRBJ1-6
ASSKLKLFGSPEVRPLH
>NA|TRBV5-1|TRBD1|TRBJ1-1
ASSLRQGGGMNTEAF
>NA|TRBV9|TRBD2|TRBJ2-3
ASSVSSGVPGYTQY
>once|TRBV5-1|NA|TRBJ1-1
ASSSGGTEAF
>NA|TRBV18|TRBD2|TRBJ2-3
ASSPTSGATDTQY